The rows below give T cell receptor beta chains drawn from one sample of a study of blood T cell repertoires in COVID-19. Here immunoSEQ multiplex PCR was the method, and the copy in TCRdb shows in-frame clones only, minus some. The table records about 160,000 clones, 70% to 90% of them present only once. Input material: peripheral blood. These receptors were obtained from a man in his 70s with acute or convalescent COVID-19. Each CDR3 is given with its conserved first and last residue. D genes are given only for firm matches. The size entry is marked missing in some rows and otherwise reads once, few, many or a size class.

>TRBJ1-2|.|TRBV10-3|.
CAILGGLGNYGYTF
TGTGCCATCCTCGGAGGGTTGGGGAACTATGGCTACACCTTC
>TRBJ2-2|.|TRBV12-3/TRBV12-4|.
CASSPPGTGELFF
TGTGCCAGCAGTCCCCCCGGCACCGGGGAGCTGTTTTTT
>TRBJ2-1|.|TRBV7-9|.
CASSPGWASYNEQFF
TGTGCCAGCAGCCCCGGCTGGGCCAGTTACAATGAGCAGTTCTTC
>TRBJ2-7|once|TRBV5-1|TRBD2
CASSPHRREDYEQYF
TGCGCCAGCAGCCCGCACAGGCGGGAGGACTACGAGCAGTACTTC
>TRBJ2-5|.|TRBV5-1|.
CASSLDRVTETQYF
TGCGCCAGCAGCTTGGACAGGGTCACAGAGACCCAGTACTTC
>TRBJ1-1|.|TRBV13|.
CASSLNRGNWPTEAFF
TGTGCCAGCAGCTTAAATCGGGGGAATTGGCCCACTGAAGCTTTCTTT
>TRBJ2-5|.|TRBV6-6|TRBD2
CASSYLGGSLQETQYF
TGTGCCAGCAGTTACCTGGGCGGGAGCCTCCAAGAGACCCAGTACTTC
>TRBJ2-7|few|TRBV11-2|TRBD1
CASSSPGTGIGYEQYF
TGTGCCAGCAGCTCCCCGGGGACAGGGATTGGCTACGAGCAGTACTTC
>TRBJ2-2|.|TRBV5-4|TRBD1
CASSLQGVGTGELFF
TGTGCCAGCAGCCTACAGGGGGTGGGCACCGGGGAGCTGTTTTTT
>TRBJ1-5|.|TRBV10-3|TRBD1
CAISGTGNQPQHF
TGTGCCATCAGTGGGACAGGGAACCAGCCCCAGCATTTT
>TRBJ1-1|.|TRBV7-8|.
CASSLAGTPNTEAFF
TGTGCCAGCAGCTTAGCCGGGACACCGAACACTGAAGCTTTCTTT
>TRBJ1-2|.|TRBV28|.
CASSRLDSYYGYTF
TGTGCCAGCAGCCGCCTTGACTCATACTATGGCTACACCTTC
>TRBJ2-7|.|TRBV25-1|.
CASSDVYFYEQYF
TGTGCCAGCAGTGATGTCTACTTCTACGAGCAGTACTTC
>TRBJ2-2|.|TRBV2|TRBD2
CASSVGSGRANGELFF
TGTGCCAGCAGTGTGGGTAGCGGGAGGGCGAACGGGGAGCTGTTTTTT
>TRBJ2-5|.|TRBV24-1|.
CATSDPGGHRPQYF
TGTGCCACCAGTGATCCAGGGGGGCACCGGCCCCAGTACTTC
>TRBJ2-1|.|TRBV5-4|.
CASSLAGLEFNEQFF
TGTGCCAGCAGCTTGGCCGGACTGGAGTTCAATGAGCAGTTCTTC
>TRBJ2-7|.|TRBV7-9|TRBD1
CASSLGLQGYEQYF
TGTGCCAGCAGCTTAGGCCTACAGGGGTACGAGCAGTACTTC
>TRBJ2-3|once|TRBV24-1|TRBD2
CATSDVPGRELDTQYF
TGTGCCACCAGTGACGTTCCCGGGAGGGAATTGGATACGCAGTATTTT
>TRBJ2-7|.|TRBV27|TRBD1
CASRPTQGTGGGYFYEQYF
TGTGCCAGCAGACCCACACAGGGAACAGGGGGCGGGTACTTTTACGAGCAGTACTTC
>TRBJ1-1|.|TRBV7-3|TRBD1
CASSSLGQGTEAFF
TGTGCCAGCAGCTCGCTCGGACAGGGTACTGAAGCTTTCTTT
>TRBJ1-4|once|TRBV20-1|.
CSAYNEKLFF
TGCAGTGCTTATAATGAAAAACTGTTTTTT
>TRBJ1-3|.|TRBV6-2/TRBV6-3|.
CASSYHTRSGNTIYF
TGTGCCAGCAGTTACCACACCCGCTCTGGAAACACCATATATTTT
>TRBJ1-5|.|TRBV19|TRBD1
CASSMGTGASQPQHF
TGTGCCAGTAGTATGGGGACAGGGGCGAGTCAGCCCCAGCATTTT
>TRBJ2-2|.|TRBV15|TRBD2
CATSSGGSSSGELFF
TGTGCCACCAGCTCTGGCGGGAGTTCGTCCGGGGAGCTGTTTTTT
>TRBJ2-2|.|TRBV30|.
CAWNLLRGGGELFF
TGTGCCTGGAATCTCCTTCGAGGGGGCGGGGAGCTGTTTTTT
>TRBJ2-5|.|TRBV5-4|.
CASRPLGEPQETQYF
TGTGCCAGCCGCCCCCTAGGGGAACCTCAAGAGACCCAGTACTTC
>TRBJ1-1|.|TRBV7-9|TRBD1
CASSWGGQGSTEAFF
TGTGCCAGCAGCTGGGGGGGACAGGGAAGCACTGAAGCTTTCTTT
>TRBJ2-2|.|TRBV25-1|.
CASSAVVGGTGELFF
TGTGCCAGCAGTGCCGTAGTCGGAGGGACCGGGGAGCTGTTTTTT
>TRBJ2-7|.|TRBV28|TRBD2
CASNPGGRLSYEQYF
TGTGCCAGCAACCCGGGAGGTCGACTTTCCTACGAGCAGTACTTC
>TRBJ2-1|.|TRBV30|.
CAWRDSGNEQFF
TGTGCCTGGAGAGATAGCGGCAATGAGCAGTTCTTC
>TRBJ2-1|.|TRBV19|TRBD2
CASNPSGRLGNEQFF
TGTGCCAGTAATCCTAGCGGGAGGCTAGGCAATGAGCAGTTCTTC
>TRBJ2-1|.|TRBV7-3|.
CASSLGTFYNEQFF
TGTGCCAGCAGCTTAGGGACATTTTACAATGAGCAGTTCTTC
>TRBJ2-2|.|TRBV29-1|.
CSTQQANTGELFF
TGCAGCACTCAACAGGCGAACACCGGGGAGCTGTTTTTT
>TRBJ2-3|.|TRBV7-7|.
CASSPNPNPTDTQYF
TGTGCTAGCAGCCCGAACCCTAATCCCACAGATACGCAGTATTTT
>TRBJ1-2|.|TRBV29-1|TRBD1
CSVTTGAGYGYTF
TGCAGCGTCACGACAGGGGCCGGATATGGCTACACCTTC
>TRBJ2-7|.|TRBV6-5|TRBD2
CASSYRTSGIGEQYF
TGTGCCAGCAGTTACCGGACTAGCGGGATTGGCGAGCAGTACTTC
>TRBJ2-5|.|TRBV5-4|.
CASSLRQGWGETQYF
TGTGCCAGCAGCCTTCGGCAGGGGTGGGGAGAGACCCAGTACTTC
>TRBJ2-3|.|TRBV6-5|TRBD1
CASSLRDSPTDTQYF
TGTGCCAGCAGCCTCCGGGACAGTCCCACAGATACGCAGTATTTT
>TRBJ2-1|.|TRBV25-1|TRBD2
CASSDRQLAGPYNEQFF
TGTGCCAGCAGTGACCGCCAACTAGCGGGACCGTACAATGAGCAGTTCTTC
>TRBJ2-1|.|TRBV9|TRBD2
CASSAGTSGRVSGEQFF
TGTGCCAGCAGCGCTGGGACTAGCGGGAGGGTTTCGGGTGAGCAGTTCTTC
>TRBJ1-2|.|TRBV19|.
CASSSQEGLYGYTF
TGTGCCAGTAGTTCCCAGGAGGGGCTCTATGGCTACACCTTC
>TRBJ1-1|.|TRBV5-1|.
CASSLSFQGQTEAFF
TGCGCCAGCAGCTTGTCTTTTCAGGGTCAAACTGAAGCTTTCTTT
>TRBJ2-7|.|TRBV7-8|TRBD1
CASRKQGIAYEQYF
TGTGCCAGCAGGAAACAGGGGATAGCCTACGAGCAGTACTTC
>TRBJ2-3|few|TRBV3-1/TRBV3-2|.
CASSQEFATPDTQYF
TGTGCCAGCAGCCAAGAGTTTGCAACACCAGATACGCAGTATTTT
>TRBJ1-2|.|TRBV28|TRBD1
CASSLPGQGFYGYTF
TGTGCCAGCAGCCTTCCGGGACAGGGTTTTTATGGCTACACCTTC
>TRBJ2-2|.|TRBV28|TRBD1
CASSASGQANTGELFF
TGTGCCAGCAGTGCTTCGGGACAGGCTAACACCGGGGAGCTGTTTTTT
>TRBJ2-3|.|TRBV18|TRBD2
CASSPTAGTLVPDTQYF
TGTGCCAGCTCACCCACAGCGGGAACCCTAGTACCAGATACGCAGTATTTT
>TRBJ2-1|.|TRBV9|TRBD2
CASSVDGSGPNNEQFF
TGTGCCAGCAGCGTAGATGGTAGCGGGCCAAACAATGAGCAGTTCTTC
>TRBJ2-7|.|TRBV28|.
CASSSTGTYEQYF
TGTGCCAGCAGTTCCACAGGGACCTACGAGCAGTACTTC
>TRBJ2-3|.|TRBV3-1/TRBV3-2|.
CASSRKISALATGDTQYF
TGTGCCAGCAGCCGCAAAATATCTGCCCTAGCCACCGGAGATACGCAGTATTTT
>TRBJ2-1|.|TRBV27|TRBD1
CASSTVDRGNEQFF
TGTGCCAGCAGTACCGTAGACAGGGGCAATGAGCAGTTCTTC
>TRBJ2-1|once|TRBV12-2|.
CASRLERRASSYNEQFF
TGTGCAAGTCGCTTAGAGAGGCGGGCTAGCTCCTACAATGAGCAGTTCTTC
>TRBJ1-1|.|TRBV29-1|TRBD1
CSTTGAGITEAFF
TGCAGCACCACAGGGGCTGGGATCACTGAAGCTTTCTTT
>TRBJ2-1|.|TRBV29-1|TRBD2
CSVVLSVGLAGSYNEQFF
TGCAGCGTAGTACTCTCTGTTGGACTAGCGGGATCCTACAATGAGCAGTTCTTC
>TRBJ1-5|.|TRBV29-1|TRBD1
CSVRQGNSNQPQHF
TGCAGCGTTCGACAGGGCAATAGCAATCAGCCCCAGCATTTT
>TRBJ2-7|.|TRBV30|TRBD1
CAWSIRDRGLYEQYF
TGTGCCTGGAGCATCCGGGACAGGGGACTCTACGAGCAGTACTTC